The 4 T cell receptor beta chains given below trace back to one sample, sequenced in a study of blood T cell repertoires in COVID-19. TCRdb's copy holds only in-frame clones and misses some; the assay was immunoSEQ multiplex PCR. Counted here are roughly 200,000 clones, about nine tenths occurring once; the ten biggest clones make up about 3.1%. Sequencing used PBMCs or T cells enriched from blood (not recorded which). These receptors were obtained from a woman in her 50s in a cohort exposed to, infected with or recovered from COVID-19 (not recorded which).

This clone was counted ten times or more. V gene TRBV28 combines with J gene TRBJ2-3; TRBD2 agrees at 10 bases. Losses at the gene ends were 3 bases for V and 1 base for J; bases not matched to a gene: 10. The CDR3 consists of 18 residues. CDR1 MDHEN and CDR2 SYDVKM come from the germline V gene. The CDR3 reads CASSFQTPGTSGTDTQYF. CDR3 nucleotides: TGTGCCAGCAGTTTTCAAACCCCTGGGACTAGCGGCACAGATACGCAGTATTTT.

The chain uses TRBV6-2 or TRBV6-3 and TRBJ2-2, with D perhaps matching TRBD1 (6 bases). There are 13 residues in the CDR3. Trimming removed 6 bases at V and 6 bases at J, with 11 bases between. Germline CDR1 is MNHEY and CDR2 is SVGEGT. CDR3 region: CASSLTGPGELFF. CDR3 nucleotides: TGTGCCAGCAGCCTAACAGGGCCCGGGGAGCTGTTTTTT.

The chain carries TRBV7-2 and TRBJ2-3, with 9 bases identical to TRBD2. Germline values: CDR1 SGHTA, CDR2 FQGNSA. Losses at the gene ends were 5 bases for V and 4 bases for J; bases not matched to a gene: 16. There are 18 residues in the CDR3. The CDR3 reads CASSPLVRSRGGPDTQYF. CDR3 DNA: TGTGCCAGCAGCCCCCTCGTTCGTTCGCGGGGGGGCCCAGATACGCAGTATTTT.

The chain is built from TRBV6-1 and TRBJ1-6; possibly TRBD1 for D (5 bases). CDR3 size: 15 residues. V was cut by 1 base and J by 7 bases, with 11 bases left in between. The germline CDR1 and CDR2 sequences are MNHNS and SASEGT. The CDR3 region has the DNA TGTGCCAGCAGTGAAGTCGGGACTGAAAATTCACCCCTCCACTTT. It codes for CASSEVGTENSPLHF.